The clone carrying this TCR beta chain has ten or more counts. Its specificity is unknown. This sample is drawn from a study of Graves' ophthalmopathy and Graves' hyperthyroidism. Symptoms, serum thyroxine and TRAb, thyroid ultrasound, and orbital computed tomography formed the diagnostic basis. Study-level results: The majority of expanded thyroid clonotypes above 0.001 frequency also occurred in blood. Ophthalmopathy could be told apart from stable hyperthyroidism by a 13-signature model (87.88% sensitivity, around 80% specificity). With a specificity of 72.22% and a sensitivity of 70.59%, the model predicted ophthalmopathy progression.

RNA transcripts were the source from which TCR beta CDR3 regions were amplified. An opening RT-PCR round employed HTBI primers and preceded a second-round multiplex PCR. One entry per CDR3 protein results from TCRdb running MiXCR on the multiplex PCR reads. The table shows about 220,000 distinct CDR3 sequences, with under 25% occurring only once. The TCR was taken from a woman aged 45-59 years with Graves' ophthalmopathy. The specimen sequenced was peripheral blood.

The CDR3 bases are TGTGCCAGCAGCCTCGGGACAGGGCCCTATGGCTACACCTTC. Protein: CASSLGTGPYGYTF. V usage is TRBV7-8 and J usage is TRBJ1-2; 9 bases map to TRBD1. Germline CDR1 reads SGHVS; CDR2 reads FQNEAQ. The CDR3 loop spans 14 amino acids. The trim removed 5 bases at V and 4 bases at J, leaving 5 bases unmatched.